This TCR beta chain was captured in a study of blood T cell repertoires in COVID-19. At the level of the study: Samples of COVID-19 (acute and convalescent) were obtained from the United States, Italy and Spain. PBMCs, B-cell-depleted T cells, or T cells were the source of the cDNA or gDNA that made up the material.

Under the authors' procedure: From reference gene primer amplification, estimates of nucleated cell counts were derived. TCRdb's table, derived via immunoSEQ multiplex PCR, lists solely in-frame clones and lacks some. V, J and clone size are taken as reported in that table, and D and trimming were inferred from the DNA itself. Of fewer than 350,000 clones in the sample, approximately 86% are singletons; the top ten hold approximately 9%. A few counts support this clone. CDR1 and CDR2 from the germline V gene are MNHEY and SVGEGT. CDR3 size: 16 residues. Trimming removed 4 bases from V and 7 bases from J; junction bases left unmatched: 8.

The source material was peripheral blood. The V call is TRBV6-2 or TRBV6-3, the J call TRBJ1-4; 11 bases line up with TRBD1. The clonotype originates from a man in his forties with active or convalescent COVID-19. CDR3: CASSSGTGGFGEKLFF. DNA for the CDR3: TGTGCCAGCAGTTCCGGGACAGGGGGGTTTGGTGAAAAACTGTTTTTT.